What follows are 21 T cell receptor beta chains derived from one specimen sequenced in a study of T cells after yellow fever vaccination. TCRdb independently ran MiXCR on the 5' RACE reads; one entry per CDR3 protein. The data show 230,000 or so distinct CDR3 sequences, around 3.5% seen once. The source was PBMCs, collected 15 days after the yellow fever booster vaccination. All receptors derive from a man younger than 30 who received the YFV17D yellow fever vaccine.

This clonotype was picked up many times. The chain has TRBV28 and TRBJ2-4; no clear D. The CDR3 has 16 residues. V was shortened by 5 bases and J by 0 bases, with 14 bases between the two germline ends. Per the germline V gene, CDR1 is MDHEN and CDR2 is SYDVKM. In nucleotides, the CDR3 is TGTGCCAGCAGTCCCGGGCTCACAAGAGCCAAAAACATTCAGTACTTC. This codes for CASSPGLTRAKNIQYF.

Ten or more counts support this clonotype. The chain uses TRBV5-4 and TRBJ2-1, with 9 bases identical to TRBD2. Germline V gene data show CDR1 as SGHNT and CDR2 as YYREEE (reference sequence). The V segment lost 4 bases and the J segment 5 bases; nucleotides outside the gene matches: 10. The CDR3 runs to 16 residues. In DNA form, the CDR3 reads TGTGCCAGCAGCCCGGGAGCGGGACTAGCTGACAATGAGCAGTTCTTC. Translating it yields CASSPGAGLADNEQFF. The full variable domain, in which reference TRBV5-4 and TRBJ2-1 provide the parts outside the CDR3, is ETGVTQSPTHLIKTRGQQVTLRCSSQSGHNTVSWYQQALGQGPQFIFQYYREEENGRGNFPPRFSGLQFPNYSSELNVNALELDDSALYLCASSPGAGLADNEQFFGPGTRLTVL.

This clonotype has at least ten counts. V and J are TRBV2 and TRBJ2-3; no clear D. The length of the CDR3 is 12 residues. Germline values: CDR1 SNHLY, CDR2 FYNNEI. V gave up 7 bases and J gave up 6 bases, with 11 bases separating them. CDR3 DNA: TGTGCCAGCAATTACGGCGCGGATACGCAGTATTTT. Its translation: CASNYGADTQYF.

There are many counts of this clonotype. This chain uses TRBV18 with TRBJ2-7; 8 nucleotides line up with TRBD2. Germline V gene sequence: CDR1 KGHSH, CDR2 LQKENI. Unmatched junction bases numbered 10, after V lost 6 bases and J lost 6 bases. This CDR3 contains 14 residues. The CDR3 loop reads CASSAGGGTTEQYV. The CDR3, as DNA: TGTGCCAGCTCTGCGGGGGGCGGGACAACCGAGCAGTACGTC.

This clonotype was seen ten or more times. The chain carries TRBV5-1 and TRBJ1-3; D is ambiguous. The V gene's germline CDR1 is SGHRS and CDR2 YFSETQ. The CDR3 covers 15 residues. Trimming shortened V by 3 bases and J by 0 bases, and 10 bases separated the two germline ends. Here the CDR3 DNA reads TGCGCCAGCAGCTCCGGGTCCTTCTCTGGAAACACCATATATTTT. Protein product: CASSSGSFSGNTIYF.

This clonotype was counted many times. This chain uses TRBV25-1 with TRBJ2-5; no firm D call. Germline CDR1 and CDR2: MGHDK and SYGVNS. The ends were cut back, 6 bases at V and 3 bases at J, with 14 bases in the middle. The CDR3 runs to 14 residues. CDR3 in amino acids: CASSAIATEETQYF. CDR3 DNA sequence: TGTGCCAGCAGCGCGATCGCGACCGAAGAGACCCAGTACTTC.

This clonotype has a count of ten or more. V is TRBV5-1 and J is TRBJ2-7; D may be TRBD2 (6 bases). CDR1 SGHRS and CDR2 YFSETQ come from the germline V gene. V was clipped by 4 bases and J by 6 bases, with 23 bases between them. The length of the CDR3 is 16 residues. CDR3 bases: TGCGCCAGCAGCCCCGATCCGGGAGCAGAAAGGGGCGAGCAGTACTTC. Translating gives CASSPDPGAERGEQYF. Full variable domain (outside the CDR3, taken from reference TRBV5-1 and TRBJ2-7): KAGVTQTPRYLIKTRGQQVTLSCSPISGHRSVSWYQQTPGQGLQFLFEYFSETQRNKGNFPGRFSGRQFSNSRSEMNVSTLELGDSALYLCASSPDPGAERGEQYFGPGTRLTVT.

This clonotype was counted at least ten times. The V and J genes are TRBV29-1 and TRBJ2-3, with 9 positions matching TRBD2. The V segment lost 4 bases and the J segment 4 bases; nucleotides outside the gene matches: 6. Looked up from germline, CDR1 is SQVTM and CDR2 is ANQGSEA. The CDR3 has 14 amino acids. CDR3 nucleotides: TGCAGCGTTGGGGGACTAGCTTTCCCAGATACGCAGTATTTT. This sequence encodes CSVGGLAFPDTQYF.

Many counts were recorded for this clonotype. The V call is TRBV20-1, the J call TRBJ2-3; the D is unclear. The CDR3 is 12 residues long. Germline lookup yields CDR1 DFQATT and CDR2 SNEGSKA (reference sequence). V was clipped by 5 bases and J by 6 bases, with 12 bases between them. For the CDR3, the DNA is TGCAGTGCTTTATACGGCGTGGATACGCAGTATTTT. Amino acid sequence: CSALYGVDTQYF.

This clonotype was picked up many times. This chain connects TRBV12-3 or TRBV12-4 to TRBJ2-1; D may match TRBD1 or TRBD2 (5 bases each). This CDR3 comprises 16 residues. The V end was cut by 3 bases, the J end by 4 bases, with 16 bases between. CDR3: CASSLRVLGTYNEQFF. CDR3 bases: TGTGCCAGCAGTTTGCGGGTCCTCGGGACGTACAATGAGCAGTTCTTC.

Many counts were recorded for this clonotype. The V and J genes are TRBV2 and TRBJ2-3, with 7 bases identical to TRBD1. V lost 7 bases to trimming and J lost 1 base; unmatched junction nucleotides: 2. The CDR3 totals 13 residues. Germline CDR1 is SNHLY and CDR2 is FYNNEI. CDR3 region: CASIGGRTDTQYF. CDR3 in DNA: TGTGCCAGCATAGGGGGCCGCACAGATACGCAGTATTTT.

This clonotype was picked up many times. The V call is TRBV5-1, the J call TRBJ2-1; D is possibly TRBD1 (5 bases). Germline V CDR1 and CDR2: SGHRS, YFSETQ. Trimming left V 0 bases short and J 9 bases short, with 13 bases between. CDR3 size: 14 residues. CDR3 sequence: CASSLGQSVSEQFF. Here the CDR3 DNA reads TGCGCCAGCAGCTTGGGACAGTCGGTTTCTGAGCAGTTCTTC.

In this sample, this clonotype turned up many times. The rearrangement uses TRBV7-3 and TRBJ2-1; D not resolved. Trimming cost V 5 bases and J 0 bases, with 20 bases left between them. The CDR3 length is 18 residues. Germline V gives CDR1 SGHTA, CDR2 FQGTGA. CDR3 protein: CASSPGRSSLPSYNEQFF. CDR3 nucleotides: TGTGCCAGCAGCCCCGGGCGGTCCTCCCTTCCCTCCTACAATGAGCAGTTCTTC.

This clonotype was counted many times. This chain uses TRBV12-5 with TRBJ2-2; 14 positions match TRBD2. With V trimmed by 2 bases and J by 3 bases, 8 bases remained unmatched. CDR3 size: 19 residues. Germline CDR1 LGHNT, CDR2 FRNRAP. CDR3 protein: CASGLTPGLAGAHTGELFF. The CDR3 DNA sequence: TGTGCTAGTGGTTTGACCCCGGGACTAGCGGGGGCCCACACCGGGGAGCTGTTTTTT. The variable domain in full, with the rest retrieved from reference TRBV12-5 and TRBJ2-2, is DARVTQTPRHKVTEMGQEVTMRCQPILGHNTVFWYRQTMMQGLELLAYFRNRAPLDDSGMPKDRFSAEMPDATLATLKIQPSEPRDSAVYFCASGLTPGLAGAHTGELFFGEGSRLTVL.

This clonotype was observed many times. The V and J genes are TRBV3-1 and TRBJ2-7, with D perhaps TRBD1 (6 bases). CDR3 size: 15 residues. V was clipped by 4 bases and J by 0 bases, with 13 bases between them. CDR1 and CDR2 from the germline V gene are LGHDT and YNNKEL (reference sequence). The CDR3 loop reads CASSLTTGSSYEQYF. The CDR3 DNA is TGTGCCAGCAGCCTAACGACAGGAAGCTCCTACGAGCAGTACTTC.

This clonotype was seen many times. This chain connects TRBV7-2 to TRBJ2-1; 8 bases are a match to TRBD2. The CDR3 extends over 13 amino acids. Germline CDR1 is SGHTA and CDR2 is FQGNSA. With 3 bases clipped from V and 9 bases from J, the junction kept 4 bases outside the gene matches. Here the CDR3 DNA reads TGTGCCAGCAGCTTTTACGGGGGGGTTGAGCAGTTCTTC. It specifies CASSFYGGVEQFF.

There are many counts of this clonotype. The V gene is TRBV10-3, the J gene TRBJ1-2, with a weak D call TRBD1 (6 bases). V was trimmed by 3 bases and J by 7 bases, leaving 12 bases between them. The CDR3 is 13 amino acids. Per germline, CDR1 ENHRY and CDR2 SYGVKD. CDR3 bases: TGTGCCATCAGTGACTCGGGGGCGAGTGGCTACACCTTC. This translates into CAISDSGASGYTF.

This clonotype was counted ten times or more. The chain is built from TRBV7-2 and TRBJ2-7; D possibly corresponds to TRBD1 (6 bases). Germline CDR1 and CDR2: SGHTA and FQGNSA. V dropped 5 bases and J dropped 5 bases, with 13 bases sitting between them. The CDR3 is made up of 13 amino acids. The CDR3 is CASSTQQGNEQYF. In DNA form, the CDR3 reads TGTGCCAGCAGCACGCAACAGGGAAACGAGCAGTACTTC.

In this sample, this clonotype turned up many times. The V and J genes are TRBV4-1 and TRBJ2-7, with 7 bases fitting TRBD1. Germline CDR1 is MGHRA and CDR2 is YSYEKL. CDR3 size: 15 residues. V lost 2 bases, J lost 2 bases, and 6 bases stayed unmatched. CDR3: CASSQTAGTAYEQYV. In DNA, the CDR3 is TGCGCCAGCAGCCAAACAGCCGGGACAGCCTACGAGCAGTACGTC.

This clonotype was counted ten times or more. The chain carries TRBV4-3 and TRBJ2-5, with 8 bases lining up with TRBD2. The CDR3 spans 16 residues. J gave up 4 bases and V 0 bases, and 7 bases lay outside the gene matches. Looked up from germline, CDR1 is LGHNA and CDR2 is YSLEER. The CDR3 DNA reads TGCGCCAGCAGCCAAGATCCAATGGCGGGGGGAGAGACCCAGTACTTC. As protein: CASSQDPMAGGETQYF.

Many counts were recorded for this clonotype. This sequence joins TRBV11-2 and TRBJ2-2, with D perhaps matching TRBD1 (7 bases). Trimming took 0 bases from V and 6 from J, leaving 17 bases between them. Germline CDR1 SGHAT, CDR2 FQNNGV. The CDR3 has 17 residues. CDR3: CASSLEWQGGAAGELFF. The CDR3 DNA reads TGTGCCAGCAGCTTAGAATGGCAGGGGGGCGCCGCCGGGGAGCTGTTTTTT.